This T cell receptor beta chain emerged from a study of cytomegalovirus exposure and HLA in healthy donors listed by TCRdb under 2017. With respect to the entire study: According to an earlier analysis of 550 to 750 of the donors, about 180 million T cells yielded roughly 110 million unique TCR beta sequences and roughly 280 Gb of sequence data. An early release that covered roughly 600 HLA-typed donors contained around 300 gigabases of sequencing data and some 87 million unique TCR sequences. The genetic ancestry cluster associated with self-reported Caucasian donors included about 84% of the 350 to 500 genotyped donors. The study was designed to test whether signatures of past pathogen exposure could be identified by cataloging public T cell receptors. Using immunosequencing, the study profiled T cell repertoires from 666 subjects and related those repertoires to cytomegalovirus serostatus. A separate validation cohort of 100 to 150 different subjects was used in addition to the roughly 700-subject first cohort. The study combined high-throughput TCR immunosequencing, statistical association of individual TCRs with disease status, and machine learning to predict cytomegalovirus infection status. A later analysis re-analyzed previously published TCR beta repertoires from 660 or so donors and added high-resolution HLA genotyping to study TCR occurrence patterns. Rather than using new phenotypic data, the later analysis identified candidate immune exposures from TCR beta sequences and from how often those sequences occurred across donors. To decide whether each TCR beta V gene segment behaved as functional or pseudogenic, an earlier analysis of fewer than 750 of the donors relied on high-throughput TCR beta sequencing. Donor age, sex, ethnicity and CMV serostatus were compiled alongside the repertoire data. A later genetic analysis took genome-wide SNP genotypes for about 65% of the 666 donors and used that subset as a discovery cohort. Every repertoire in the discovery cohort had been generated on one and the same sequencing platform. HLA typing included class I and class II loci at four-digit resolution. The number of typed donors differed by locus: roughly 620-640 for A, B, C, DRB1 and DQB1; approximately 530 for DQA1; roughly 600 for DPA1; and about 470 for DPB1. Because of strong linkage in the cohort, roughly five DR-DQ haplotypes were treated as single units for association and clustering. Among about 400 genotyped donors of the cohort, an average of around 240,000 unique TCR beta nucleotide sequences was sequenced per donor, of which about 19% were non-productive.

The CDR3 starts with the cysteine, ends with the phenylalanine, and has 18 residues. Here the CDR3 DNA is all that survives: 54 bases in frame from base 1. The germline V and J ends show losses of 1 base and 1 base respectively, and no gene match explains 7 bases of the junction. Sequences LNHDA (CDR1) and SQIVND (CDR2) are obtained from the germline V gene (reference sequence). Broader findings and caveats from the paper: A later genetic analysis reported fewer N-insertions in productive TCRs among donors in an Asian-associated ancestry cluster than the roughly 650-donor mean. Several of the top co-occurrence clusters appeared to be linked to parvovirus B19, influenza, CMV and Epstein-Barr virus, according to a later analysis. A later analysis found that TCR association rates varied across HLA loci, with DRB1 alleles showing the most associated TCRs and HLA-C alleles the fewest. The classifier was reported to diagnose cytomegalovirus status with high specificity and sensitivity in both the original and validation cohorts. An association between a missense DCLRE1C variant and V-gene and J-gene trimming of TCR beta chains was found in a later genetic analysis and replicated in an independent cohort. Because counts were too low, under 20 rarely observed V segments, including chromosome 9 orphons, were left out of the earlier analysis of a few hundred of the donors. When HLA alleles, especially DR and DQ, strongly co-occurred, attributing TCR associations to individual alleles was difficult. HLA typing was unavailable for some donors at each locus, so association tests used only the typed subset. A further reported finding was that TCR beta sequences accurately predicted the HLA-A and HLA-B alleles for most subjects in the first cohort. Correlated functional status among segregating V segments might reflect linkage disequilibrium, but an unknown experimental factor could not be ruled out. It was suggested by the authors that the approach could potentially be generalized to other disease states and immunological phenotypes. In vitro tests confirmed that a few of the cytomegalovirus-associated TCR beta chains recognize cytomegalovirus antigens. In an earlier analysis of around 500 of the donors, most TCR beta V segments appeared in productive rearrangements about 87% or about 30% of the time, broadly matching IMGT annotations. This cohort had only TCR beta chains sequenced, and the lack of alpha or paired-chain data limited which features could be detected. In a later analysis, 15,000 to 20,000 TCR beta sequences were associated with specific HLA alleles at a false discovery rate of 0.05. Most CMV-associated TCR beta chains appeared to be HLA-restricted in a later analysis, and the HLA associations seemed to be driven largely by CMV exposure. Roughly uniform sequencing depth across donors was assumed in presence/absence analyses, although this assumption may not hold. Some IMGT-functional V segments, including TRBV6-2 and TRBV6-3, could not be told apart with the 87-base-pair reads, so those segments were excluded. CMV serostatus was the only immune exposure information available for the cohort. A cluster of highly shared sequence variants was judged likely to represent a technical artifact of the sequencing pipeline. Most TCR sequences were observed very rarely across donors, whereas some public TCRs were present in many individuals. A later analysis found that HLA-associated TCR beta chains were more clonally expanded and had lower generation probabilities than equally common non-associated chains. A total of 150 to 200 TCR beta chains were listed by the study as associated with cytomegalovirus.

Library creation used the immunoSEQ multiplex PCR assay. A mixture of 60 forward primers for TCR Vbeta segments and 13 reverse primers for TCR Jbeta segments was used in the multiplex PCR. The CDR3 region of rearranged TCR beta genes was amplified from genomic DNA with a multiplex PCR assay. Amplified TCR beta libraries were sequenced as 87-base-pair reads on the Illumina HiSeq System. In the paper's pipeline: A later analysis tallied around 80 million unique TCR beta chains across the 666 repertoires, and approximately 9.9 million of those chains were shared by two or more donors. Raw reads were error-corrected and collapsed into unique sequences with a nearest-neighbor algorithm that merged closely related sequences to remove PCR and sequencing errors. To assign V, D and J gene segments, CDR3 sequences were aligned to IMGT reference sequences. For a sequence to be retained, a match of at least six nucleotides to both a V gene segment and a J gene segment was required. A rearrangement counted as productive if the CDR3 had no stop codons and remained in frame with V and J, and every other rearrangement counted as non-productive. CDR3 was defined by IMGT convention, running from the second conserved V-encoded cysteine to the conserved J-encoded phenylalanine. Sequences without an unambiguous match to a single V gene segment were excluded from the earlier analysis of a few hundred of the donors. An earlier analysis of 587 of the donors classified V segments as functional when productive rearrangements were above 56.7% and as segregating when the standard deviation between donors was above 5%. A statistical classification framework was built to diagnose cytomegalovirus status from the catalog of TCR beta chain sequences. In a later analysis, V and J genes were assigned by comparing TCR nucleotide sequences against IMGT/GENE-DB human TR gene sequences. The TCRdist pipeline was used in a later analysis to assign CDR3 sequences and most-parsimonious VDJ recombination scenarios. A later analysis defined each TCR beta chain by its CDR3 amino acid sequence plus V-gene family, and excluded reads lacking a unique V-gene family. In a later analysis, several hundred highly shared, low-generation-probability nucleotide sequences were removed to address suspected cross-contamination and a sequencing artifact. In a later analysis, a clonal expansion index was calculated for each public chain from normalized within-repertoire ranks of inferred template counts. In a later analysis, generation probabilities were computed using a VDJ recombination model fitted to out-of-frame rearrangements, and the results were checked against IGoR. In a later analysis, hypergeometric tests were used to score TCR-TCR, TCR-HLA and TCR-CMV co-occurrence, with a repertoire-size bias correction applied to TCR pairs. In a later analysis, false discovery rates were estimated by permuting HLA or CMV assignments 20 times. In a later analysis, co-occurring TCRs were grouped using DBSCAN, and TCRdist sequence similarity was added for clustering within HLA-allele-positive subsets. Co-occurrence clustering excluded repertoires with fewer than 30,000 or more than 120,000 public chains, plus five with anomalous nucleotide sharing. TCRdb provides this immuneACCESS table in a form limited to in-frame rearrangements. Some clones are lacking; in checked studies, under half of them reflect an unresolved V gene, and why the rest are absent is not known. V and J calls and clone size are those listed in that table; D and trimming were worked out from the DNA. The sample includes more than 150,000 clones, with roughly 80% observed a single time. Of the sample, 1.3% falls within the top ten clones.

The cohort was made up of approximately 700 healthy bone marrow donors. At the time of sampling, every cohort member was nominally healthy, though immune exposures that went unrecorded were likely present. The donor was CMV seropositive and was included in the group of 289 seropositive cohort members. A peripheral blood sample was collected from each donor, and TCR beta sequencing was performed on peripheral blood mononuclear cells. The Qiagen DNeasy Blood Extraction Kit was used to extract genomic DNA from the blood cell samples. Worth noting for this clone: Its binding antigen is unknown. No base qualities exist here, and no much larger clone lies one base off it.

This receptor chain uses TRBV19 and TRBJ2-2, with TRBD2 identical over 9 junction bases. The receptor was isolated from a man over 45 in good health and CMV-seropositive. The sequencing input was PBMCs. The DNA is TGTGCCAGTAGTATAGTTAGCGGGAGAGCAGGGAACACCGGGGAGCTGTTTTTT. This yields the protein CASSIVSGRAGNTGELFF.